This TCR beta chain was sequenced during a study of shared T cell receptors in the human thymus. Clones were read by immunoSEQ multiplex PCR, and TCRdb kept only the in-frame ones, dropping some. The sample yields hundreds of thousands of clones, 70% to 90% seen once. The CDR3 consists of 16 residues. With 5 bases removed from V and 5 bases from J, the gap between germline ends came to 22 bases. The germline V gene encodes CDR1 SGHKS and CDR2 YYEKEE (reference sequence). These data were likewise used in another study, on human thymus T cells. That source reports: Having surgery to correct congenital heart defects, healthy Finnish infants acted as the donors. Thymus pieces cut out during corrective heart surgery were the tissue that was used. In thymic and blood repertoires alike, V and J usage looked biased. Unrelated individuals had highly overlapping thymic repertoires, as reported in related research.

This clonotype originated in a girl less than two years old with a congenital heart defect. The V call is TRBV5-5, the J call TRBJ1-1, with D hard to call. Sequencing was carried out using thymocytes. Here the CDR3 DNA reads TGTGCCAGCAGAAGGGAGGGTCCCCCCAACGGGACTGAAGCTTTCTTT. Translation gives CASRREGPPNGTEAFF. The entire variable domain, with the rest obtained from reference TRBV5-5 and TRBJ1-1, is as follows: DAGVTQSPTHLIKTRGQQVTLRCSPISGHKSVSWYQQVLGQGPQFIFQYYEKEERGRGNFPDRFSARQFPNYSSELNVNALLLGDSALYLCASRREGPPNGTEAFFGQGTRLTVV.